These 24 T cell receptor beta chains were all obtained from the same sample, sequenced in a study of T cell clones after liver transplantation. Method: immunoSEQ multiplex PCR; TCRdb's copy keeps in-frame clones and lacks some. The sample yields 95,000 to 110,000 clones, about 80% seen once. This sample comprised CD4+ T cells from blood, obtained 47 months after liver transplant. All receptors derive from a human patient who received a liver transplant. The T cells may come from the graft donor.

This clone was picked up a small number of times. This chain links TRBV7-2 with TRBJ1-1; tentative D call: TRBD1 (5 bases). With 2 bases removed from V and 0 bases from J, the gap between germline ends came to 13 bases. The germline V gene has CDR1 SGHTA and CDR2 FQGNSA. The CDR3 contains 16 residues. CDR3 DNA: TGTGCCAGCAGCTTATTTGGGGCGTACATGAACACTGAAGCTTTCTTT. Residues: CASSLFGAYMNTEAFF.

The chain employs TRBV5-1 and TRBJ2-1; tentatively, D is TRBD1 or TRBD2 (6 bases each). Trimming pared 4 bases from V and 6 bases from J, leaving 17 bases between. The CDR3 extends over 15 amino acids. Germline-derived CDR1 and CDR2 are SGHRS and YFSETQ. The CDR3 sequence is CASSPEEGEANEQFF. For the CDR3, the DNA is TGCGCCAGCAGCCCTGAGGAGGGGGAGGCCAATGAGCAGTTCTTC.

The J gene is TRBJ2-5, the V gene TRBV18, with 8 bases fitting TRBD1. The J segment lost 4 bases and the V segment lost 0 bases, leaving 1 base of the junction unmatched. The CDR3 totals 14 residues. Germline CDR1 reads KGHSH; CDR2 reads LQKENI. The CDR3 here is CASSPPDRGETQYF. In DNA form, the CDR3 reads TGTGCCAGCTCACCACCCGACAGGGGAGAGACCCAGTACTTC.

This clone was picked up one time. CDR3: CASSSTGTYTGELFF. The CDR3 region has the DNA TGTGCCAGCAGTTCCACCGGGACATACACCGGGGAGCTGTTTTTT. The rearrangement joins TRBV2 to TRBJ2-2; D is perhaps TRBD1 (6 bases). This CDR3 spans 15 amino acids. The V and J ends lost 5 bases and 3 bases respectively, with 13 bases between them. Germline assignment: CDR1 SNHLY and CDR2 FYNNEI.

The chain combines TRBV7-9 with TRBJ2-1; D ambiguous. CDR1 is SEHNR and CDR2 is FQNEAQ in the germline V gene (reference sequence). Between the trimmed V and J ends, which lost 0 bases and 9 bases, there was a span of 9 bases. The CDR3 is made up of 13 amino acids. CDR3 bases: TGTGCCAGCAGCTTAGCGCAGTCTGTTGAGCAGTTCTTC. Amino acids: CASSLAQSVEQFF.

The chain is built from TRBV29-1 and TRBJ2-6; D ambiguous. The CDR3 is 15 residues long. Trimming pared 2 bases from V and 0 bases from J, leaving 8 bases between. Germline V gene sequence: CDR1 SQVTM, CDR2 ANQGSEA. The CDR3 DNA sequence: TGCAGCGTTGAATGGCAAGTCTCTGGGGCCAACGTCCTGACTTTC. It encodes CSVEWQVSGANVLTF.

This clone was counted between two and nine times. This chain joins TRBV27 and TRBJ1-1, with D unclear. V lost 1 base to trimming and J lost 1 base, with 7 bases between them. Germline V gives CDR1 MNHEY, CDR2 SMNVEV (reference sequence). The CDR3 totals 14 residues. CDR3 protein: CASSLYGSNTEAFF. CDR3 in DNA: TGTGCCAGCAGTTTATACGGATCGAACACTGAAGCTTTCTTT.

This chain links TRBV19 with TRBJ2-3, with D unresolved. The CDR3 covers 15 residues. V was pared by 0 bases and J by 6 bases, with 13 bases between. Germline CDR1 LNHDA, CDR2 SQIVND (reference sequence). The CDR3 sequence is CASSIEGSWKDTQYF. CDR3 in DNA: TGTGCCAGTAGTATAGAGGGTAGCTGGAAGGATACGCAGTATTTT.

The V gene is TRBV29-1, the J gene TRBJ2-7, with D uncertain. The germline gives CDR1 SQVTM, CDR2 ANQGSEA. Trimming took 7 bases from V and 4 from J, leaving 17 bases between them. This CDR3 comprises 13 residues. CDR3 sequence reads: CSARILGFYEQYF. The CDR3, as DNA: TGCAGCGCCCGGATCTTAGGATTTTACGAGCAGTACTTC.

The J gene is TRBJ2-3, the V gene TRBV15, with 9 bases aligning to TRBD2. From germline, CDR1 is LNHNV and CDR2 YYDKDF (reference sequence). V gave up 3 bases and J gave up 1 base; unmatched junction bases: 2. CDR3 length equals 15 residues. CDR3 amino acids: CATSSSGRGTDTQYF. The CDR3 nucleotides are TGTGCCACCAGCAGTAGCGGGAGAGGCACAGATACGCAGTATTTT.

The chain employs TRBV14 and TRBJ1-3; no firm D call. The CDR3 length is 14 residues. Deletions cut 4 bases from V and 4 bases from J, with 11 bases between. Germline-derived CDR1 and CDR2 are SGHDN and FVKESK. CDR3 amino acids: CASSLAGGGNTIYF. In DNA form, the CDR3 reads TGTGCCAGCAGCCTTGCGGGCGGAGGAAACACCATATATTTT.

The CDR3 DNA sequence: TGTGCCAGCAGCTTAGGTTCGACAGGCTCGCGCCAGCCCCAGCATTTT. It is translated as CASSLGSTGSRQPQHF. V and J are TRBV7-6 and TRBJ1-5; D is possibly TRBD1 (6 bases). The CDR3 is 16 residues long. The germline V gene has CDR1 SGHVS and CDR2 FNYEAQ. Trimming removed 1 base from V and 7 bases from J, with 17 bases in between.

The chain employs TRBV28 and TRBJ2-7; 7 positions agree with TRBD1. The CDR3 contains 15 residues. V lost 2 bases and J lost 4; bases outside the gene matches: 8. Germline V gives CDR1 MDHEN, CDR2 SYDVKM. CDR3 sequence reads: CASSLVPGGPYEQYF. DNA of the CDR3: TGTGCCAGCAGTTTAGTCCCAGGGGGTCCTTACGAGCAGTACTTC.

This clone was detected only once. J is TRBJ2-3 and V is TRBV7-3, with unresolved D. The V end lost 5 bases, the J end lost 5 bases, and 14 bases lay between the germline ends. Germline V CDR1 and CDR2: SGHTA, FQGTGA. The CDR3 contains 14 residues. The CDR3 bases are TGTGCCAGCAGCCCCGCGTCAAGTCAAGATACGCAGTATTTT. Translated, it gives CASSPASSQDTQYF.

On this clone: A read error may produce the germline difference seen at one junction end. The chain is built from TRBV10-2 and TRBJ2-2; 9 bases align to TRBD2. In germline, CDR1 is WSHSY, CDR2 SAAADI. This CDR3 region has 15 residues. The CDR3 DNA is TGCGCCAGCAGAGAGTCAGCGGGAGGCACCGGGGAGCTGTTTTTT. It specifies CASRESAGGTGELFF.

The chain uses TRBV6-1 and TRBJ2-7; weak D call: TRBD2 (7 bases). The CDR3 is 15 amino acids. V lost 7 bases, J lost 3 bases, and 19 bases lay in between. CDR1 and CDR2 (germline): MNHNS, SASEGT. This CDR3 is CASISGGRGDYEQYF. The CDR3 region has the DNA TGTGCCAGCATTTCCGGGGGGCGCGGAGACTACGAGCAGTACTTC.

V usage is TRBV2 and J usage is TRBJ2-5, with D maybe TRBD2 (5 bases). The CDR3 covers 15 residues. V lost 3 bases and J lost 4, with 15 bases in between. CDR1 and CDR2 (germline): SNHLY, FYNNEI. DNA for the CDR3: TGTGCCAGCAGTGACTCCGGGAACAAGGCAGAGACCCAGTACTTC. Translated, it gives CASSDSGNKAETQYF.

This clone has just one count. The genes are TRBV5-6 and TRBJ2-7, with D perhaps matching TRBD1 (6 bases). The CDR3 totals 14 residues. CDR1 SGHDT and CDR2 YYEEEE come from the germline V gene. V lost 0 bases and J 5 bases, leaving 12 bases between the germline ends. CDR3 amino acids: CASSLGRRGHEQYF. The CDR3, as DNA: TGTGCCAGCAGCTTGGGTCGCAGGGGTCACGAGCAGTACTTC.

The CDR3 DNA follows: TGTGCCAGCAGCTTAGTCGGGGGTGCCGGGGAGACCCAGTACTTC. This translates into CASSLVGGAGETQYF. The chain joins TRBV7-8 to TRBJ2-5; D is possibly TRBD2 (6 bases). The length of the CDR3 is 15 residues. The V end lost 1 base, the J end lost 5 bases, and 14 bases lay between the germline ends. Germline V gives CDR1 SGHVS, CDR2 FQNEAQ.

V is TRBV19 and J is TRBJ2-5; D remains ambiguous. CDR3 length equals 14 residues. In germline, CDR1 is LNHDA, CDR2 SQIVND (reference sequence). V lost 0 bases and J 4 bases, leaving 9 bases between the germline ends. CDR3 loop: CASSIDGPPETQYF. The DNA for the CDR3 is TGTGCCAGTAGTATAGACGGGCCCCCAGAGACCCAGTACTTC. The entire variable domain, with the rest obtained from reference TRBV19 and TRBJ2-5, is as follows: DGGITQSPKYLFRKEGQNVTLSCEQNLNHDAMYWYRQDPGQGLRLIYYSQIVNDFQKGDIAEGYSVSREKKESFPLTVTSAQKNPTAFYLCASSIDGPPETQYFGPGTRLLVL.

This chain joins TRBV6-5 and TRBJ1-1; D ambiguous. This CDR3 comprises 14 residues. V was pared by 2 bases and J by 2 bases, with 9 bases between. Germline V gene sequence: CDR1 MNHEY, CDR2 SVGAGI. The CDR3 loop reads CASSYGPINTEAFF. In DNA form, the CDR3 reads TGTGCCAGCAGTTACGGGCCTATTAACACTGAAGCTTTCTTT.

This chain joins TRBV5-5 and TRBJ2-5; 7 nucleotides agree with TRBD1. The germline gives CDR1 SGHKS, CDR2 YYEKEE (reference sequence). The CDR3 covers 15 residues. With 4 bases clipped from V and 5 bases from J, the junction kept 11 bases outside the gene matches. Written as DNA, the CDR3 is TGTGCCAGCAGCCCGGGGCCAGGGGGTTCGGAGACCCAGTACTTC. It translates to CASSPGPGGSETQYF.

The gene calls are TRBV28 and TRBJ2-4; the D gene is possibly TRBD1 (5 bases). This CDR3 has 18 amino acids. Per germline, CDR1 MDHEN and CDR2 SYDVKM. Trimming removed 4 bases at V and 0 bases at J, with 19 bases between. CDR3 sequence: CASSSPGNPSLAKNIQYF. CDR3 DNA: TGTGCCAGCAGTTCGCCAGGGAATCCCTCCTTAGCCAAAAACATTCAGTACTTC.

This chain uses TRBV5-1 with TRBJ2-6; the D is unclear. V dropped 3 bases and J dropped 1 base, with 8 bases sitting between them. CDR1 and CDR2 (germline): SGHRS, YFSETQ. The CDR3 is 15 residues long. CDR3 DNA: TGCGCCAGCAGCTGGGCCAGATCTGGGGCCAACGTCCTGACTTTC. It codes for CASSWARSGANVLTF.